Sequencing of this TCR beta chain was carried out in a study of cytomegalovirus exposure and HLA in healthy donors. V lost 2 bases, J lost 0 bases, and 23 bases lay in between. This CDR3 comprises 20 residues. Germline V lookup: CDR1 MDHEN, CDR2 SYDVKM. PCR employed 60 Vbeta and 13 Jbeta primers. Only in-frame clones appear in the TCRdb table, and some are missing; sequencing was by immunoSEQ multiplex PCR. The sample shows 200,000 to 250,000 clones, more than 75% of them seen only once. This clone was picked up one time. What it binds is unknown. Findings and limits, study-wide: For TCR beta chains, V- and J-gene trimming was later linked to a missense DCLRE1C variant. Earlier analysis looked at TCR beta V segments, and most were productive about 87% or about 30% of the time. Altogether, 160 or so TCR beta chains were recorded as cytomegalovirus-associated. The classifier was said to identify cytomegalovirus status with high specificity and sensitivity.

This clonotype originated in a human donor in good health. V and J are TRBV28 and TRBJ2-1, with TRBD1 as a possible D gene (5 bases). The sample taken for sequencing was PBMCs. CDR3 region: CASSLRGLFGWHSSYNEQFF. In DNA, the CDR3 is TGTGCCAGCAGTTTAAGGGGCTTGTTTGGGTGGCACAGCTCCTACAATGAGCAGTTCTTC.